Presented here are 22 T cell receptor beta chains from one specimen sequenced in a study of blood T cell repertoires in COVID-19. Repertoires were generated with immunoSEQ multiplex PCR, while TCRdb's copy carries only in-frame clones and drops some. In the table there are about 130,000 clones, roughly 77% of which are singletons. What was sequenced was peripheral blood. The receptors shown here come from a woman in her seventies with COVID-19, enrolled during active disease.

The rearrangement uses TRBV19 and TRBJ2-3, with D unclear. The V and J ends lost 5 bases and 2 bases respectively, with 5 bases between them. Germline V gene lookup returns CDR1 LNHDA and CDR2 SQIVND (reference sequence). This CDR3 has 12 amino acids. The chain's CDR3 is CASSPVTDTQYF. The CDR3 DNA sequence: TGTGCCAGTAGTCCAGTCACAGATACGCAGTATTTT.

The V gene is TRBV2, the J gene TRBJ1-6; 8 bases line up with TRBD1. With V trimmed by 10 bases and J by 8 bases, 16 bases remained unmatched. CDR3 length: 16 residues. Germline V gene lookup returns CDR1 SNHLY and CDR2 FYNNEI. CDR3 loop: CATSHSRGQEYSPLHF. The CDR3 bases are TGTGCCACATCTCATTCCCGGGGACAGGAGTATTCACCCCTCCACTTT.

This sequence joins TRBV7-2 and TRBJ2-3; TRBD1 aligns across 7 bases. Losses at the gene ends were 6 bases for V and 7 bases for J; bases not matched to a gene: 10. Germline loops: CDR1 SGHTA, CDR2 FQGNSA. The CDR3 has 14 residues. The CDR3: CASRERAGGHTQYF. The CDR3 nucleotides read TGTGCCAGCAGGGAGAGGGCAGGGGGACATACGCAGTATTTT.

CDR3 nucleotides: TGTGCCAGCAGCCCACTTTTTGAGACAGGGGATGGCTACACCTTC. It encodes CASSPLFETGDGYTF. The rearrangement links TRBV7-2 to TRBJ1-2, with TRBD1 identical over 8 bases. CDR1 is SGHTA and CDR2 is FQGNSA in the germline V gene. The length of the CDR3 is 15 residues. V shed 5 bases, J shed 6 bases, and the junction held 11 bases outside the gene matches.

The rearrangement joins TRBV19 to TRBJ1-1; D call uncertain. The CDR3 is made up of 12 amino acids. V was clipped by 2 bases and J by 8 bases, with 9 bases between them. The germline CDR1 and CDR2 sequences are LNHDA and SQIVND (reference sequence). The DNA for the CDR3 is TGTGCCAGTAGTATATTGGCCCAGGAAGCTTTCTTT. Residues: CASSILAQEAFF.

The genes are TRBV15 and TRBJ2-3, with 16 bases lining up with TRBD2. Germline CDR1 is LNHNV and CDR2 is YYDKDF (reference sequence). Trimming removed 5 bases from V and 2 bases from J; junction bases left unmatched: 4. CDR3 length: 17 residues. In nucleotides, the CDR3 is TGTGCCACCAGCGGGGGACTAGCGGGGGGGAACACAGATACGCAGTATTTT. It yields the protein CATSGGLAGGNTDTQYF. The whole variable domain, filled in from reference TRBV15 and TRBJ2-3, reads DAMVIQNPRYQVTQFGKPVTLSCSQTLNHNVMYWYQQKSSQAPKLLFHYYDKDFNNEADTPDNFQSRRPNTSFCFLDIRSPGLGDTAMYLCATSGGLAGGNTDTQYFGPGTRLTVL.

The V gene is TRBV4-1, the J gene TRBJ2-5; a weak D match, TRBD2 (6 bases). Germline CDR1 reads MGHRA; CDR2 reads YSYEKL. The CDR3 consists of 15 residues. V lost 0 bases and J 1 base, leaving 9 bases between the germline ends. The chain's CDR3 is CASSQDVGGQETQYF. The CDR3 nucleotides are TGCGCCAGCAGCCAAGATGTGGGGGGCCAAGAGACCCAGTACTTC.

In this sample, this clone turned up a few times. The V call is TRBV29-1, the J call TRBJ2-7; 12 positions agree with TRBD2. Germline CDR1 SQVTM, CDR2 ANQGSEA. The CDR3 spans 14 residues. J lost 5 bases, V lost 6 bases, and 8 bases had no gene match. CDR3 in DNA: TGCAGCGTCATGACTAGCGGGGGTATGGACGAGCAGTACTTC. This codes for CSVMTSGGMDEQYF.

The CDR3 DNA is TGCAGTGCTAGTACAGGGTCTGGCGACTACAATGAGCAGTTCTTC. It encodes CSASTGSGDYNEQFF. The rearrangement links TRBV20-1 to TRBJ2-1; a weak D match, TRBD1 (6 bases). The CDR3 has 15 amino acids. CDR1 and CDR2 from the germline V gene are DFQATT and SNEGSKA (reference sequence). Trimming cost V 3 bases and J 3 bases, with 15 bases left between them.

This clone was detected only a few times. The chain carries TRBV6-8 and TRBJ1-5, with D tentatively TRBD1 (5 bases). This CDR3 contains 17 residues. Germline V lookup: CDR1 MNHGY, CDR2 SAAAGT. Trimming shortened V by 7 bases and J by 7 bases, and 26 bases separated the two germline ends. CDR3 amino acids: CASIFDPLGRAGQPQHF. The CDR3 nucleotides are TGTGCCAGCATTTTCGACCCCCTAGGTAGGGCAGGGCAGCCCCAGCATTTT.

This chain links TRBV7-9 with TRBJ2-2, with TRBD1 matching 7 bases. With 3 bases clipped from V and 5 bases from J, the junction kept 3 bases outside the gene matches. CDR3 length: 14 amino acids. CDR1 is SEHNR, CDR2 FQNEAQ, per germline (reference sequence). Here the CDR3 reads CASSLQGETGELFF. CDR3 coding DNA: TGTGCCAGCAGCTTGCAGGGGGAAACCGGGGAGCTGTTTTTT.

This clone showed up just a few times. This chain joins TRBV3-1 (or the pseudogene TRBV3-2) and TRBJ1-1; perhaps TRBD1 as D (6 bases). The V end was cut by 3 bases, the J end by 5 bases, with 13 bases between. Germline loops: CDR1 LGHDT, CDR2 YNNKEL (reference sequence). The CDR3 totals 14 residues. The CDR3 spells CASSQATGSTEAFF. The CDR3 DNA sequence: TGTGCCAGCAGCCAGGCCACAGGGAGTACTGAAGCTTTCTTT.

This clone has just one count. CDR3: CASSLDARSVNEQFF. The CDR3 nucleotides are TGTGCCAGCAGCTTGGATGCCCGGTCCGTGAATGAGCAGTTCTTC. The chain uses TRBV5-5 and TRBJ2-1; D is unresolved. V lost 0 bases to trimming and J lost 7 bases, with 14 bases between them. The length of the CDR3 is 15 residues. The germline gives CDR1 SGHKS, CDR2 YYEKEE (reference sequence).

The rearrangement uses TRBV7-6 and TRBJ1-2; 7 bases agree with TRBD1. CDR1 and CDR2 (germline): SGHVS, FNYEAQ. The CDR3 totals 15 residues. V shed 5 bases and J 0 bases; nucleotides not matched to a gene: 6. Here the CDR3 DNA reads TGTGCCAGCAGCCCGCGGACAGGACCTAACTATGGCTACACCTTC. Protein: CASSPRTGPNYGYTF. Drawing the rest from reference TRBV7-6 and TRBJ1-2, the complete variable domain is GAGVSQSPRYKVTKRGQDVALRCDPISGHVSLYWYRQALGQGPEFLTYFNYEAQQDKSGLPNDRFSAERPEGSISTLTIQRTEQRDSAMYRCASSPRTGPNYGYTFGSGTRLTVV.

This clone was observed a single time. The chain combines TRBV10-2 with TRBJ1-6; D gene ambiguous. Trimming removed 7 bases at V and 0 bases at J, with 7 bases between. CDR1 is WSHSY and CDR2 is SAAADI in the germline V gene. This CDR3 is 14 amino acids long. The CDR3, as DNA: TGCGCCAGCAAGGAGAGCTCCTATAATTCACCCCTCCACTTT. As protein: CASKESSYNSPLHF.

The chain recombines TRBV5-1 with TRBJ2-3, with TRBD2 matching 10 bases. V shed 3 bases and J 2 bases; nucleotides not matched to a gene: 6. The CDR3 runs 16 residues. Germline V gene lookup returns CDR1 SGHRS and CDR2 YFSETQ. Here the CDR3 reads CASSSYSGGTTDTQYF. CDR3 DNA: TGCGCCAGCAGCTCCTATAGCGGGGGGACCACAGATACGCAGTATTTT.

This clone is a singleton in its sample. The genes are TRBV5-1 and TRBJ2-7; TRBD2 agrees at 8 bases. CDR3 size: 14 residues. The germline V gene encodes CDR1 SGHRS and CDR2 YFSETQ. The V segment lost 4 bases and the J segment 5 bases; nucleotides outside the gene matches: 8. The chain's CDR3 is CASSPGGTAHEQYF. Here the CDR3 DNA reads TGCGCCAGCAGCCCGGGGGGGACGGCTCACGAGCAGTACTTC.

This rearrangement joins TRBV11-2 to TRBJ2-7; TRBD1 matches 8 bases. CDR1 and CDR2 (germline): SGHAT, FQNNGV. The CDR3 has 15 amino acids. J was trimmed by 3 bases and V by 2 bases; bases with no gene match: 6. Here the CDR3 reads CASSLRDRRNYEQYF. DNA of the CDR3: TGTGCCAGCAGCTTAAGGGACAGGAGGAACTACGAGCAGTACTTC.

The chain carries TRBV27 and TRBJ2-2; maybe TRBD1 (5 bases). In germline, CDR1 is MNHEY, CDR2 SMNVEV (reference sequence). The CDR3 totals 17 residues. V was clipped by 1 base and J by 0 bases, with 12 bases between them. The CDR3 is CASSLLPRGPNTGELFF. The CDR3 DNA is TGTGCCAGCAGTTTATTACCAAGGGGCCCGAACACCGGGGAGCTGTTTTTT.

This clone has more than one count but fewer than ten. V and J are TRBV5-6 and TRBJ1-4; D might be TRBD1 (6 bases). Germline V gives CDR1 SGHDT, CDR2 YYEEEE. The length of the CDR3 is 14 residues. With 4 bases removed from V and 6 bases from J, the gap between germline ends came to 13 bases. The CDR3 sequence: CASSPGQRDEKLFF. CDR3 DNA sequence: TGTGCCAGCAGCCCTGGACAGAGAGATGAAAAACTGTTTTTT.

This clone came up once. The chain joins TRBV4-1 to TRBJ1-6; no reliable D call. From germline, CDR1 is MGHRA and CDR2 YSYEKL. The CDR3 sequence is 16 residues long. Trimming took 1 base from V and 7 from J, leaving 14 bases between them. CDR3 in DNA: TGCGCCAGCAGCCAAGGCAGCCCGACTCTGAATTCACCCCTCCACTTT. Translation gives CASSQGSPTLNSPLHF.

V usage is TRBV7-2 and J usage is TRBJ2-7, with D hard to call. V was trimmed by 6 bases and J by 6 bases, leaving 12 bases between them. CDR1 and CDR2 (germline): SGHTA, FQGNSA. This CDR3 has 12 residues. The CDR3 spells CASSPNRAEQYF. DNA of the CDR3: TGTGCCAGCAGTCCTAACAGAGCCGAGCAGTACTTC.